Listed below are T cell receptor beta chains from one sample, sequenced in a study of CD8 T cells in ankylosing spondylitis. MiXCR was run by TCRdb on the 5' RACE reads, yielding one entry per CDR3 protein. Of approximately 250,000 distinct CDR3 sequences listed, about 11% are singletons. The sequenced sample was blood, either unsorted or a sorted T cell fraction (not recorded which). These receptors all stem from a male donor with ankylosing spondylitis or in good health (not recorded which). The CDR3 runs from the conserved cysteine through the conserved F or W. D genes are given only for firm matches. The size of a clone is reported for some rows only, either as once, few or many, or as a class for expanded clones.

size: many; V: TRBV21-1; D: .; J: TRBJ2-3; CDR3: CASSPYRRGTGRGTDTQYF; DNA: TGTGCCAGCAGCCCCTATCGGAGAGGGACAGGTAGGGGCACAGATACGCAGTATTTT
size: many; V: TRBV5-1; D: .; J: TRBJ1-4; CDR3: CASRSTNEKLFF; DNA: TGCGCCAGCAGATCAACTAATGAAAAACTGTTTTTT
size: many; V: TRBV20-1; D: .; J: TRBJ1-2; CDR3: CSATNGSRGYTF; DNA: TGCAGTGCTACCAATGGGTCGAGGGGCTACACCTTC
size: many; V: TRBV6-2/TRBV6-3; D: .; J: TRBJ2-2; CDR3: CASSYPSLHSSRNTGELFF; DNA: TGTGCCAGCAGTTACCCTTCCCTCCATTCCTCTCGTAACACCGGGGAGCTGTTTTTT
size: many; V: TRBV5-1; D: .; J: TRBJ1-1; CDR3: CASSSTADPEAFF; DNA: TGCGCCAGCAGTTCGACGGCGGATCCCGAAGCTTTCTTT
size: many; V: TRBV27; D: .; J: TRBJ2-7; CDR3: CASSPPRTDKPYEQYF; DNA: TGTGCCAGCAGTCCCCCCCGGACAGATAAACCCTACGAGCAGTACTTC
size: many; V: TRBV3-1; D: .; J: TRBJ2-5; CDR3: CASSQDAGLQETQYF; DNA: TGTGCCAGCAGCCAAGACGCGGGGCTCCAAGAGACCCAGTACTTC
size: many; V: TRBV6-2/TRBV6-3; D: .; J: TRBJ1-3; CDR3: CASSYVSSGNTIYF; DNA: TGTGCCAGCAGTTATGTCAGCTCTGGAAACACCATATATTTT
size: many; V: TRBV5-1; D: TRBD1; J: TRBJ2-7; CDR3: CASSLGTGYEQYF; DNA: TGCGCCAGCAGCCTCGGGACAGGCTACGAGCAGTACTTC
size: few; V: TRBV6-1; D: TRBD1; J: TRBJ1-5; CDR3: CASARGQDGQPQHF; DNA: TGTGCCAGCGCCCGAGGACAGGATGGTCAGCCCCAGCATTTT
size: many; V: TRBV20-1; D: .; J: TRBJ2-1; CDR3: CSARTGTSPSYNEQFF; DNA: TGCAGTGCTAGGACGGGAACGTCCCCTTCCTACAATGAGCAGTTCTTC
size: many; V: TRBV6-1; D: .; J: TRBJ2-2; CDR3: CASSSENANTGELFF; DNA: TGTGCCAGCAGCTCGGAGAACGCGAACACCGGGGAGCTGTTTTTT
size: many; V: TRBV2; D: .; J: TRBJ2-3; CDR3: CASSATRTTQYF; DNA: TGTGCCAGCAGCGCGACTAGGACCACGCAGTATTTT
size: many; V: TRBV5-1; D: TRBD1; J: TRBJ2-1; CDR3: CASSLSQGVNEQFF; DNA: TGCGCCAGCAGCTTGTCGCAGGGGGTAAATGAGCAGTTCTTC
size: few; V: TRBV3-1; D: TRBD2; J: TRBJ2-1; CDR3: CASSLSGREQFF; DNA: TGTGCCAGCAGCCTTAGCGGGAGGGAGCAGTTCTTC
size: many; V: TRBV5-1; D: TRBD2; J: TRBJ2-1; CDR3: CASSSGTSGGSYNEQFF; DNA: TGCGCCAGCAGCTCAGGGACTAGCGGGGGGTCCTACAATGAGCAGTTCTTC
size: few; V: TRBV5-1; D: TRBD1; J: TRBJ2-3; CDR3: CASNGQGLSDTQYF; DNA: TGCGCCAGCAACGGACAGGGGTTATCAGATACGCAGTATTTT
size: many; V: TRBV5-1; D: TRBD1; J: TRBJ2-2; CDR3: CASSSTKTGVNTGELFF; DNA: TGCGCCAGCAGCTCGACTAAGACAGGGGTGAACACCGGGGAGCTGTTTTTT
size: few; V: TRBV11-2; D: .; J: TRBJ1-1; CDR3: CASSLSPGSEAFF; DNA: TGTGCCAGCAGCTTATCCCCGGGAAGTGAAGCTTTCTTT
size: many; V: TRBV2; D: .; J: TRBJ1-1; CDR3: CASSEGAGATEAFF; DNA: TGTGCCAGCAGTGAAGGGGCAGGGGCCACTGAAGCTTTCTTT
size: few; V: TRBV5-5; D: TRBD2; J: TRBJ2-7; CDR3: CASSGASGGAVYEQYF; DNA: TGTGCCAGCAGCGGGGCTAGCGGGGGGGCTGTCTACGAGCAGTACTTC
size: many; V: TRBV7-2; D: .; J: TRBJ2-1; CDR3: CASSLYGSGVYNEQFF; DNA: TGTGCCAGCAGCTTATACGGGAGTGGTGTCTACAATGAGCAGTTCTTC
size: many; V: TRBV15; D: TRBD2; J: TRBJ2-7; CDR3: CATQGLADFNEQYF; DNA: TGTGCCACGCAGGGACTAGCGGATTTTAACGAGCAGTACTTC
size: many; V: TRBV7-9; D: .; J: TRBJ2-1; CDR3: CATPGAGPSNEQFF; DNA: TGTGCCACCCCGGGGGCCGGGCCTAGCAATGAGCAGTTCTTC
size: few; V: TRBV20-1; D: TRBD1; J: TRBJ2-1; CDR3: CSANRGPMDEQFF; DNA: TGCAGTGCTAACAGGGGCCCCATGGATGAGCAGTTCTTC
size: .; V: TRBV18; D: .; J: TRBJ2-7; CDR3: CASSPTPYEQYF; DNA: TGTGCCAGCTCCCCGACTCCCTACGAGCAGTACTTC
size: many; V: TRBV10-3; D: .; J: TRBJ1-5; CDR3: CAISESGQPQHF; DNA: TGTGCCATCAGTGAGTCGGGTCAGCCCCAGCATTTT
size: many; V: TRBV6-2/TRBV6-3; D: .; J: TRBJ2-1; CDR3: CASSSLEGGPYNEQFF; DNA: TGTGCCAGCAGTTCCCTAGAGGGGGGCCCCTACAATGAGCAGTTCTTC
size: many; V: TRBV15; D: .; J: TRBJ2-1; CDR3: CATSRKGNEQFF; DNA: TGTGCCACCAGCAGAAAGGGAAATGAGCAGTTCTTC
size: many; V: TRBV14; D: TRBD1; J: TRBJ2-7; CDR3: CASSQKTGGLYEQYF; DNA: TGTGCCAGCAGCCAAAAAACAGGGGGCCTTTACGAGCAGTACTTC
size: many; V: TRBV25-1; D: .; J: TRBJ2-5; CDR3: CASSEWRGGVETQYF; DNA: TGTGCCAGCAGTGAATGGCGGGGCGGTGTGGAGACCCAGTACTTC
size: few; V: TRBV7-2; D: TRBD1; J: TRBJ1-5; CDR3: CASSPGTGGYQPQHF; DNA: TGTGCCAGCAGCCCAGGGACAGGGGGCTATCAGCCCCAGCATTTT
size: few; V: TRBV28; D: .; J: TRBJ1-5; CDR3: CASRQGSNQPQHF; DNA: TGTGCCAGCAGGCAGGGGAGCAATCAGCCCCAGCATTTT
size: many; V: TRBV5-6; D: .; J: TRBJ2-5; CDR3: CASTQPGRQETQYF; DNA: TGTGCCAGCACCCAGCCAGGACGCCAAGAGACCCAGTACTTC
size: many; V: TRBV18; D: TRBD1; J: TRBJ1-1; CDR3: CASSPLLSTGGMNTEAFF; DNA: TGTGCCAGCTCACCTTTACTTTCGACAGGGGGTATGAACACTGAAGCTTTCTTT
size: many; V: TRBV12-3/TRBV12-4; D: .; J: TRBJ1-1; CDR3: CASSHLGSDTEAFF; DNA: TGTGCCAGCAGTCACTTGGGGTCGGACACTGAAGCTTTCTTT
size: .; V: TRBV20-1; D: TRBD2; J: TRBJ2-7; CDR3: CSASRASGRARHEQYF; DNA: TGCAGTGCTAGTAGGGCTAGCGGGAGGGCTCGCCACGAGCAGTACTTC
size: few; V: TRBV25-1; D: TRBD1; J: TRBJ1-4; CDR3: CASRDPGTGEEKLFF; DNA: TGTGCCAGCAGAGATCCCGGGACAGGGGAAGAAAAACTGTTTTTT
size: .; V: TRBV12-3/TRBV12-4; D: .; J: TRBJ1-1; CDR3: CASRQGSGNTEAFF; DNA: TGTGCCAGCAGGCAGGGATCTGGGAACACTGAAGCTTTCTTT
size: many; V: TRBV7-2; D: TRBD2; J: TRBJ2-1; CDR3: CASVPAGGVYNEQFF; DNA: TGTGCCAGCGTTCCAGCGGGAGGGGTTTACAATGAGCAGTTCTTC
size: few; V: TRBV5-1; D: TRBD1; J: TRBJ2-7; CDR3: CASRQGTGGNYEQYF; DNA: TGCGCCAGCAGACAGGGGACAGGGGGAAACTACGAGCAGTACTTC
size: many; V: TRBV5-1; D: .; J: TRBJ1-2; CDR3: CASSLEMPSGAYGYTF; DNA: TGCGCCAGCAGCTTGGAGATGCCCTCGGGAGCCTATGGCTACACCTTC
size: .; V: TRBV7-8; D: TRBD2; J: TRBJ2-1; CDR3: CASKILAGDNEQFF; DNA: TGTGCCAGCAAGATACTAGCGGGGGACAATGAGCAGTTCTTC
size: .; V: TRBV5-1; D: .; J: TRBJ2-1; CDR3: CASSLEGASSYNEQFF; DNA: TGCGCCAGCAGCTTGGAAGGCGCTAGCTCCTACAATGAGCAGTTCTTC
size: many; V: TRBV12-3/TRBV12-4; D: .; J: TRBJ1-1; CDR3: CASSPPMNTEAFF; DNA: TGTGCCAGCAGTCCCCCTATGAACACTGAAGCTTTCTTT
size: .; V: TRBV12-3/TRBV12-4; D: TRBD2; J: TRBJ2-7; CDR3: CAISFYTIVAGEGHLEQYF; DNA: TGTGCCATCAGTTTTTATACCATTGTAGCGGGAGAGGGTCACCTCGAGCAGTACTTC
size: many; V: TRBV2; D: TRBD2; J: TRBJ2-3; CDR3: CASSGGLAGALDTQYF; DNA: TGTGCCAGCAGCGGGGGACTAGCGGGGGCATTGGATACGCAGTATTTT
size: .; V: TRBV13; D: .; J: TRBJ1-2; CDR3: CASSPGRYGYTF; DNA: TGTGCCAGCAGCCCAGGGCGGTATGGCTACACCTTC
size: many; V: TRBV7-9; D: .; J: TRBJ1-2; CDR3: CASGIPWDGHYGYTF; DNA: TGTGCCAGCGGAATCCCTTGGGACGGACACTATGGCTACACCTTC
size: few; V: TRBV11-1; D: TRBD2; J: TRBJ2-3; CDR3: CASSFEGASGTIMADTQYF; DNA: TGTGCCAGCAGCTTCGAAGGGGCTAGCGGGACTATCATGGCAGATACGCAGTATTTT
size: many; V: TRBV15; D: .; J: TRBJ2-5; CDR3: CATSREAGKETQYF; DNA: TGTGCCACCAGCAGAGAGGCGGGAAAAGAGACCCAGTACTTC
size: few; V: TRBV7-9; D: TRBD1; J: TRBJ1-2; CDR3: CASSSDRESYGYTF; DNA: TGTGCCAGCAGCTCGGACAGGGAGAGCTATGGCTACACCTTC
size: many; V: TRBV15; D: .; J: TRBJ1-5; CDR3: CATSRAGSNQPQHF; DNA: TGTGCCACCAGCAGAGCAGGGAGCAATCAGCCCCAGCATTTT
size: few; V: TRBV4-1; D: TRBD2; J: TRBJ2-3; CDR3: CASSQGEAGFTDTQYF; DNA: TGCGCCAGCAGCCAAGGGGAAGCGGGATTCACAGATACGCAGTATTTT